This T cell receptor beta chain was observed in a study of cytomegalovirus exposure and HLA in healthy donors. Study-level results: The authors assumed roughly uniform sequencing depth across donors for presence/absence analyses. Earlier results showed most TCR beta V segments being productive about 90% or about 30% of the time.

Primers for the PCR totalled 60 Vbeta and 13 Jbeta. TCRdb's table, derived via immunoSEQ multiplex PCR, lists solely in-frame clones and lacks some. The sample has about 97,000 clones, 65% to 80% seen once; the top ten hold about 1.9%. Concerning this clone: Its specificity is not known.

Germline CDR1 and CDR2: SGHTA and FQGNSA. V gave up 3 bases and J gave up 3 bases; unmatched junction bases: 3. The CDR3 is 14 residues long. This clonotype originated in a woman between 40 and 55 years old in good health and CMV-seronegative. J is TRBJ2-7 and V is TRBV7-2; 9 nucleotides match TRBD2. The sequenced material came from PBMCs. This chain's CDR3 is CASSLGLANYEQYF. CDR3 nucleotides: TGTGCCAGCAGCTTGGGACTAGCAAACTACGAGCAGTACTTC.